Sequencing of this T cell receptor (beta chain) was carried out in a study of CD8 T cells in Susac syndrome (dated by TCRdb to about 2019). About the study as a whole: The study used repertoire sequencing to test whether antigen drove CD8+ T cell activation and differentiation in Susac syndrome. The study compared CD8+ T cell repertoire clonality among 12 healthy donors, approximately 14 Susac syndrome patients and roughly 15 multiple sclerosis patients. Overall study results and their limits: The number of individuals in the TCR sequencing and HLA analysis was recognized as being relatively small.

As concerns this clonotype: Its recognized antigen is unknown. The record has no base qualities; no much larger clone is one base away.

The CDR3 spans 15 residues, from the cysteine through the phenylalanine. Just the 45-base CDR3 DNA is kept, in frame starting at base 1. The germline V end is reduced by 1 base and the J end by 3 bases; junction bases left unmatched: 1. Peripheral blood CD8+ and CD4+ T cells from healthy donors, Susac syndrome patients and multiple sclerosis patients were profiled using high-throughput TCR beta sequencing. Treatment-naive patients with stable or active relapsing-remitting disease fulfilling revised McDonald criteria were used as multiple sclerosis controls. Bulk CD8+ and CD4+ T cells were purified magnetically by negative isolation, whereas CD8+ TEMRA cells were enriched by FACS. Blood was collected in EDTA tubes and processed within 24 hours, with PBMCs isolated through density gradient centrifugation. PBMCs intended for TCR sequencing were cryopreserved in liquid nitrogen and were subsequently thawed in a 37 degrees C water bath. A purity of at least 90% was achieved for sorted or isolated CD4+, CD8+ and CD8+ TEMRA cells.

RNA was extracted with the RNeasy kit and about 0.5 to 1 ug was reverse transcribed using random hexamers. The immunoSEQ multiplex PCR assay, covering 54 Vbeta and 13 Jbeta segments, was used to amplify TCR beta CDR3 regions. PCR amplification bias was corrected by using a synthetic template baseline for primer optimization and computational correction. The source study handled its data this way. Only productive sequences were kept, with reads annotated to V, D and J genes according to IMGT and analyzed in immunoSEQ Analyzer. To calculate clonality, Shannon entropy was normalized by log2 of the number of productive unique sequences and then subtracted from one. Public and private clones were assessed among the 100 most prevalent clones of each patient and control. A clone was defined as Susac-specific if it was absent from the healthy and MS cohorts, from about a thousand published viral clones and from other ImmuneACCESS disease sequences. TCRdb reprocessing: public reads trimmed at Q25 with fastp, clones called with MiXCR, in-frame beta chains kept. Under each unique CDR3 protein, matching rows form one entry showing the most common genes and DNA. TCRdb, not the original authors, processed these V and J calls. Across this sample there are under 150,000 distinct CDR3 sequences, with around nine tenths seen only once. In total, the top ten clones hold roughly 0.25% of the sample.

This receptor was taken from a human donor with multiple sclerosis. Sequencing was carried out using CD8+ T cells from PBMCs. The rearranged segments are TRBV12-3 or TRBV12-4 and TRBJ1-5, with 9 bases aligning to TRBD1. The CDR3: CASSLGDRDNQPQHF. The DNA sequence is as follows: TGTGCCAGCAGTTTAGGGGACAGGGACAATCAGCCCCAGCATTTT.